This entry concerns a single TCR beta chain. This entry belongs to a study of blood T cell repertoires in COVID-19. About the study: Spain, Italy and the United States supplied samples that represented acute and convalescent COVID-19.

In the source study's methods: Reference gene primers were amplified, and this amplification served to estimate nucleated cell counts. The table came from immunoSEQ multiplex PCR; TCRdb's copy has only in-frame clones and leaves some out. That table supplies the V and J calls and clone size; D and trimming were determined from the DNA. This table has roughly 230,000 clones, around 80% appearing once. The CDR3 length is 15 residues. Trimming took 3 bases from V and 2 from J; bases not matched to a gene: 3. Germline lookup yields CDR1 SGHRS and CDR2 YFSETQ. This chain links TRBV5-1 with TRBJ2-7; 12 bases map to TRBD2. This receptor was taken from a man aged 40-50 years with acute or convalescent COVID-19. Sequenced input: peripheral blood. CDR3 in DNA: TGCGCCAGCAGCTCGACTAGCGGGAGCCCCTACGAGCAGTACTTC. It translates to CASSSTSGSPYEQYF.